The subject of this entry is one T cell receptor beta chain. The sample belongs to a study of OX40 agonist ivuxolimab in advanced cancers. For the study at large: Patients received intravenous ivuxolimab every 2 weeks at 0.01 to 10 mg/kg.

Assay used: immunoSEQ multiplex PCR; TCRdb lists only in-frame clones, some missing. The table includes tens of thousands of clones, over 60% detected once. Trimming took 6 bases from V and 3 from J; bases not matched to a gene: 7. This CDR3 region has 14 residues. The germline CDR1 and CDR2 sequences are ENHRY and SYGVKD. The sequence came from an adult with an advanced solid tumor such as melanoma, head and neck, liver or kidney cancer. The source material was CD4+ or CD8+ T cells sorted from blood, sampled in a trial of the OX40 agonist ivuxolimab. The V call is TRBV10-3, the J call TRBJ1-2; 7 nucleotides align to TRBD1. As DNA, the CDR3 is TGTGCCATCAGGGACAGGAGGTTGGACTATGGCTACACCTTC. Residues: CAIRDRRLDYGYTF.